This record covers a single T cell receptor beta chain. The data are from a study of blood T cell repertoires in COVID-19. Study as a whole: COVID-19 samples, acute and convalescent, were from the United States, Italy and Spain. T cells, B-cell-depleted T cells, or PBMCs provided the cDNA or gDNA that served as material.

The data were produced by immunoSEQ multiplex PCR, yet TCRdb's version contains in-frame clones alone and is incomplete. The sample includes 150,000 to 200,000 clones, approximately 82% of them seen just once. Assignment of participants to cohorts was predicated upon participant-reported clinical history. Two consecutive negative NP/OP PCR tests, clearance, or resolved symptoms defined Cohort 3 recovery. Germline CDR1 and CDR2: LNHDA and SQIVND (reference sequence). The junction had 3 bases not matched to a gene; V was cut back by 4 bases and J by 7 bases. The CDR3 has 14 residues. The source material was PBMCs or T cells enriched from blood (not recorded which). The chain employs TRBV19 and TRBJ1-5; 11 bases match TRBD1. The clonotype was recovered from a woman aged 50 to 60 who had recovered from COVID-19. For the CDR3, the DNA is TGTGCCAGTAGTAGCCGGGACAGGGGGCAGCCCCAGCATTTT. Its translation is CASSSRDRGQPQHF. The whole variable domain, remainder taken from reference TRBV19 and TRBJ1-5, is DGGITQSPKYLFRKEGQNVTLSCEQNLNHDAMYWYRQDPGQGLRLIYYSQIVNDFQKGDIAEGYSVSREKKESFPLTVTSAQKNPTAFYLCASSSRDRGQPQHFGDGTRLSIL.